What follows are 4 T cell receptor beta chains derived from one specimen sequenced in a study of blood T cell repertoires in COVID-19. This table comes from immunoSEQ multiplex PCR, and its TCRdb copy is limited to in-frame clones, with some not included. There are roughly 15,000 clones in the sample; around nine tenths occur only once, and roughly a sixth lies in the top ten. Sequencing was performed on peripheral blood. The receptors derive from a human donor with active COVID-19. The donor label of this sample is uncertain.

This clone has just one count. This chain uses TRBV2 with TRBJ1-2, with TRBD1 matching over 8 bases. CDR1 SNHLY and CDR2 FYNNEI come from the germline V gene. The CDR3 is made up of 15 amino acids. Trimming removed 4 bases from V and 5 bases from J; junction bases left unmatched: 9. CDR3 coding DNA: TGTGCCAGCAGTGGGTTACAGGGGGGACTTTATGGCTACACCTTC. This codes for CASSGLQGGLYGYTF.

The V gene is TRBV5-5, the J gene TRBJ2-3; D possibly corresponds to TRBD1 (6 bases). The length of the CDR3 is 15 residues. V lost 2 bases to trimming and J lost 2 bases, with 12 bases between them. The germline V gene encodes CDR1 SGHKS and CDR2 YYEKEE (reference sequence). CDR3 sequence (DNA): TGTGCCAGCAGCTTACAGACAGGTCTCACAGATACGCAGTATTTT. As protein: CASSLQTGLTDTQYF.

The gene calls are TRBV7-9 and TRBJ2-1; the D gene is possibly TRBD2 (5 bases). Germline V CDR1 and CDR2: SEHNR, FQNEAQ (reference sequence). Trimming took 4 bases from V and 7 from J, leaving 14 bases between them. The CDR3 is made up of 14 amino acids. The CDR3 DNA follows: TGTGCCAGCAGCTCCCGCATGTCGGGGAATGAGCAGTTCTTC. Its protein is CASSSRMSGNEQFF.

There are a few counts of this clone. The chain has TRBV11-3 and TRBJ2-7; no clear D. V shed 7 bases and J shed 2 bases, with 9 bases lying between them. Germline CDR1 reads SGHNT; CDR2 reads YENEEA. CDR3 size: 12 residues. The CDR3 nucleotides read TGTGCCAGCAAAGCCAGCGCCTACGAGCAGTACTTC. It yields the protein CASKASAYEQYF.